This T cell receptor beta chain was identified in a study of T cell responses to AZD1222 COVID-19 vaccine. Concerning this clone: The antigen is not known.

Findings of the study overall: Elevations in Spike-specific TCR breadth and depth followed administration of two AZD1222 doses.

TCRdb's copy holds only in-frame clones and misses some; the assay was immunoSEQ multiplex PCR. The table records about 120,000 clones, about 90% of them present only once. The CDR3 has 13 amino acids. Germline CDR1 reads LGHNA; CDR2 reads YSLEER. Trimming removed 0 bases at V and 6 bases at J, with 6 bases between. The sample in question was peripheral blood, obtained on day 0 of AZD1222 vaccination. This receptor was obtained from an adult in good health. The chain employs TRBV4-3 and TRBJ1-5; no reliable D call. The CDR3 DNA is TGCGCCAGCAGCCAAGATTTGGGTCAGCCCCAGCATTTT. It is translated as CASSQDLGQPQHF.